This T cell receptor beta chain was identified during a study of identical twins. CDR3 length: 15 amino acids. V dropped 6 bases and J dropped 5; count of bases not matched to a gene: 6. Germline-derived CDR1 and CDR2 are MNHEY and SVGAGI. In TCRdb, the 5' RACE reads were re-called with MiXCR into one record per CDR3 protein. Of 600,000 to 800,000 distinct CDR3 sequences detected, over 20% appear once; the ten largest clones hold 4.3%. This sample also appeared in a second study, on T cells expressing NK-cell markers. In that study: Cells sorted as CD3+CD56+NKG2C+, CD3+CD56+NKG2C- and CD3+CD56-NKG2C+ T cells supplied the TCR beta repertoires. About 1.0-7.5% of CD8+ T cells in more than five donors belonged to dominant NKG2C+ clonotypes.

This clonotype was obtained from a woman aged 18-35 years in good health. What was sequenced was PBMCs. The chain couples TRBV6-5 to TRBJ2-7; TRBD2 aligns across 14 bases. In DNA, the CDR3 is TGTGCCAGCAGCTACAGGACTAGCGGGAGGAACGAGCAGTACTTC. Residues: CASSYRTSGRNEQYF.